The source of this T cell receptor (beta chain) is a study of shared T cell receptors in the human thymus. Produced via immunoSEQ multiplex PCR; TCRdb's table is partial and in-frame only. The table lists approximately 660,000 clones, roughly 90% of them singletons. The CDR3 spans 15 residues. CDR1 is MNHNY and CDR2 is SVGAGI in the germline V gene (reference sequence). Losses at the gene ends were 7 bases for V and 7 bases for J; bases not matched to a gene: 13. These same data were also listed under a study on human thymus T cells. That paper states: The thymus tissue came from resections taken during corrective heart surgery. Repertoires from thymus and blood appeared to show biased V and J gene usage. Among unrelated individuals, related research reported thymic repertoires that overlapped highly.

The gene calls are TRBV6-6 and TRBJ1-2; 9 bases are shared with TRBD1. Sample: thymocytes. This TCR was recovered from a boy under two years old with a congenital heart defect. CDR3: CASTITPRDRAGYTF. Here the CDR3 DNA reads TGTGCCAGCACCATAACCCCTCGGGACAGGGCTGGCTACACCTTC.